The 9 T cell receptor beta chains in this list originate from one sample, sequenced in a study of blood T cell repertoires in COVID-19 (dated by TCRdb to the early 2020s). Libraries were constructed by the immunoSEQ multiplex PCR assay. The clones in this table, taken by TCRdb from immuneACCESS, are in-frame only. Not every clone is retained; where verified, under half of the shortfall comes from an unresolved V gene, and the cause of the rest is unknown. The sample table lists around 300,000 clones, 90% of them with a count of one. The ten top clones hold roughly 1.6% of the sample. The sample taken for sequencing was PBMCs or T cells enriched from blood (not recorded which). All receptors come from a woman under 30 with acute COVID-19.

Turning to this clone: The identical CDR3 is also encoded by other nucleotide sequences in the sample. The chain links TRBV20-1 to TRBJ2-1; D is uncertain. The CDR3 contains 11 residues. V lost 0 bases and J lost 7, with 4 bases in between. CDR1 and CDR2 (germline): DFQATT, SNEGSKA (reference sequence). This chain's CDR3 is CSARDLNEQFF. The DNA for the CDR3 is TGCAGTGCTAGAGATCTGAATGAGCAGTTCTTC.

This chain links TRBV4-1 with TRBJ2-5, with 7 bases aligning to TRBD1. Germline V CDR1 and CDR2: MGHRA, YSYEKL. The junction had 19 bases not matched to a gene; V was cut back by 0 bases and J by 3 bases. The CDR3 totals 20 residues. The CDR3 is CASSQDPGPRDSTNEETQYF. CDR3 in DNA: TGCGCCAGCAGCCAAGATCCTGGACCAAGGGACAGTACAAATGAAGAGACCCAGTACTTC.

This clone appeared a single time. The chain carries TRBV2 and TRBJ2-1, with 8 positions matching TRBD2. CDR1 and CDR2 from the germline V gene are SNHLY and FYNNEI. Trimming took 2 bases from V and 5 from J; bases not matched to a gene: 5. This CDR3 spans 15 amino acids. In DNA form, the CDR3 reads TGTGCCAGCAGTGAAAGGACCGGGAGGGACAATGAGCAGTTCTTC. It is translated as CASSERTGRDNEQFF. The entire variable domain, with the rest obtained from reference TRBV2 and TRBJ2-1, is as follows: EPEVTQTPSHQVTQMGQEVILRCVPISNHLYFYWYRQILGQKVEFLVSFYNNEISEKSEIFDDQFSVERPDGSNFTLKIRSTKLEDSAMYFCASSERTGRDNEQFFGPGTRLTVL.

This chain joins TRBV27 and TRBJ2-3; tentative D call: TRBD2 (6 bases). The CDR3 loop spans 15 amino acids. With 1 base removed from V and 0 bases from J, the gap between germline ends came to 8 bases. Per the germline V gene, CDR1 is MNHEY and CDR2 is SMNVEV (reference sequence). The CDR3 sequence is CASSLLRDSTDTQYF. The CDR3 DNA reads TGTGCCAGCAGTTTATTGCGGGACAGCACAGATACGCAGTATTTT.

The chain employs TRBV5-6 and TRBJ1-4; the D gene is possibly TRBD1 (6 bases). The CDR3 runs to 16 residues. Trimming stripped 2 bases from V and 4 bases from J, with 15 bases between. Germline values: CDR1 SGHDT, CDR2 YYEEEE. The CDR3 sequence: CASSFYDRQGNEKLFF. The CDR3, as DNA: TGTGCCAGCAGCTTCTATGACAGGCAGGGTAATGAAAAACTGTTTTTT.

The CDR3 loop reads CASSPSYISRSFDTQYF. CDR3 in DNA: TGTGCCAGCAGCCCGTCCTATATTAGTCGGTCATTCGATACGCAGTATTTT. This chain links TRBV7-8 with TRBJ2-3; no reliable D call. The germline CDR1 and CDR2 sequences are SGHVS and FQNEAQ. V was pared by 5 bases and J by 6 bases, with 24 bases between. The CDR3 sequence is 17 residues long.

This CDR3 is CASSLAAGVSEQYF. DNA of the CDR3: TGTGCCAGCAGCTTAGCAGCGGGAGTCTCCGAGCAGTACTTC. J is TRBJ2-7 and V is TRBV7-2; 8 nucleotides line up with TRBD2. Germline loops: CDR1 SGHTA, CDR2 FQGNSA. V shed 0 bases and J 6 bases; nucleotides not matched to a gene: 4. The CDR3 runs 14 residues. The full variable domain, rest sourced from reference TRBV7-2 and TRBJ2-7, is GAGVSQSPSNKVTEKGKDVELRCDPISGHTALYWYRQSLGQGLEFLIYFQGNSAPDKSGLPSDRFSAERTGGSVSTLTIQRTQQEDSAVYLCASSLAAGVSEQYFGPGTRLTVT.

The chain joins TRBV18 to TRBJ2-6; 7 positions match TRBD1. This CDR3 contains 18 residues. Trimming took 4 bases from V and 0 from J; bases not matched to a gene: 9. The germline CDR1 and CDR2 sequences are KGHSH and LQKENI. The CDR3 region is CASSLRTGSLSGANVLTF. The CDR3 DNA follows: TGTGCCAGCTCACTCCGGACAGGATCTCTCTCTGGGGCCAACGTCCTGACTTTC.

CDR3 DNA: TGTGCCATCCGGGGAGGGGGTAGCAATCAGCCCCAGCATTTT. It yields the protein CAIRGGGSNQPQHF. J is TRBJ1-5 and V is TRBV10-3; perhaps TRBD1 as D (6 bases). Trimming took off 8 bases at V and 0 bases at J, with 11 bases between the two ends. The CDR3 is 14 amino acids. Germline assignment: CDR1 ENHRY and CDR2 SYGVKD.